This T cell receptor beta chain was sequenced for a study of T cell repertoires in cytomegalovirus infection. Study at large: Public signatures in TCR beta pointed to CMV infection and matching HLA type. Whole-study results and caveats: Dominating the ex vivo response were HLA-C-restricted CMV-specific TCR beta clonotypes.

Germline loops: CDR1 DFQATT, CDR2 SNEGSKA (reference sequence). The CDR3 has 16 amino acids. V lost 1 base and J lost 5, with 20 bases in between. TCRdb re-called the reads through MiXCR, storing one row per CDR3 protein. The repertoire holds fewer than 400,000 distinct CDR3 sequences, less than 20% seen once, with 7.5% to 9.5% in the top ten. This clonotype has just a few counts. The antigen remains unidentified. Specimen: PBMCs. This rearrangement joins TRBV20-1 to TRBJ2-5; maybe TRBD1 (6 bases). The receptor was derived from a human donor in good health (CMV status not recorded). Some clones in this sample may be carry-over from other donors' samples. The CDR3 loop reads CSARGVKGRGRETQYF. The CDR3 nucleotides are TGCAGTGCTAGAGGGGTGAAGGGCAGGGGCAGGGAGACCCAGTACTTC.